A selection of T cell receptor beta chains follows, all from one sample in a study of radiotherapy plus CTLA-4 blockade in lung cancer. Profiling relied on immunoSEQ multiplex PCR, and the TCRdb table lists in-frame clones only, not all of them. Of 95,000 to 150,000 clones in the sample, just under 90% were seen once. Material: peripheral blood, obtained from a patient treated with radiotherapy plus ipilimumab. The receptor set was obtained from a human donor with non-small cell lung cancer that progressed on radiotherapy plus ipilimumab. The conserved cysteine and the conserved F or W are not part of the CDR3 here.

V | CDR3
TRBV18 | ASSPTTGFGSYEQY
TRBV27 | ASKLRGATEAF
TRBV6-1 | ASSEDRPWVGDYGYT
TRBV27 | ASSRLTGEGYEQY
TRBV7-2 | ASSFPGTPEQF
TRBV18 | ASSFGENQPQH
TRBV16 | ASSPPIGDTQY
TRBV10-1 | ASRLGLYGYT
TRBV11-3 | ASSSILAGSYEQY
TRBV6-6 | ASSYEGAGQY
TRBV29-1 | SVSLAGTPSSYNEQF
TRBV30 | AWSSTRDTQY
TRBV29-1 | SVDQHGYT
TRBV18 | ASSLGLAGDTQY
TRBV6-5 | ASRLGQGAEKLF